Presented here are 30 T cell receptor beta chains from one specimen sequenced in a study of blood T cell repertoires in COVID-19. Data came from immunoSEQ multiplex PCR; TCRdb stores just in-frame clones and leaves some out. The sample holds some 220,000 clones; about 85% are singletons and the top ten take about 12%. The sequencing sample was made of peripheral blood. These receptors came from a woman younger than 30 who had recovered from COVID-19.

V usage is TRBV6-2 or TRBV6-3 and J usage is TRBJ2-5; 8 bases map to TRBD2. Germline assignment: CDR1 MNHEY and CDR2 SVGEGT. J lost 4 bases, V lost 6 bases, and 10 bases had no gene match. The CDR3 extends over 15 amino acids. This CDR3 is CASSPGLDPGETQYF. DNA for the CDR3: TGTGCCAGCAGCCCGGGACTAGACCCGGGAGAGACCCAGTACTTC.

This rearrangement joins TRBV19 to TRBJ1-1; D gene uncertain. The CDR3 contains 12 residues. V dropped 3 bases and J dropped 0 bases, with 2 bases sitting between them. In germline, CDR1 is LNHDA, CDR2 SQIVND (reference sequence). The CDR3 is CASSILNTEAFF. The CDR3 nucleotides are TGTGCCAGTAGTATCTTGAACACTGAAGCTTTCTTT.

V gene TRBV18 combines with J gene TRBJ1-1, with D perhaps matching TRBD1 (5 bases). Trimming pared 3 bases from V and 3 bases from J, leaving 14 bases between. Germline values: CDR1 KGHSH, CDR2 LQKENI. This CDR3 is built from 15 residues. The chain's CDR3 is CASSPQILGDTEAFF. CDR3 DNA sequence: TGTGCCAGCTCACCCCAGATCCTAGGGGACACTGAAGCTTTCTTT.

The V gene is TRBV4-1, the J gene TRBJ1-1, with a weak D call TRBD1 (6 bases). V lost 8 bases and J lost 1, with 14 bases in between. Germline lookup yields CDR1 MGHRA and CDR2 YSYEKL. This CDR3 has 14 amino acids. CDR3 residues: CASGRQGSNTEAFF. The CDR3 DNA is TGCGCCAGCGGTAGGCAGGGGTCGAACACTGAAGCTTTCTTT.

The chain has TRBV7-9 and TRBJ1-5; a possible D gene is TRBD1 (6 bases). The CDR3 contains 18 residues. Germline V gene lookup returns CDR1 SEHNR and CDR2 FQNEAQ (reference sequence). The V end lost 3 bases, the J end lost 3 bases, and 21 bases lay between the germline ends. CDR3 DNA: TGTGCCAGCAGCTTTACGGACATGTCGGACAGCCTCAATCAGCCCCAGCATTTT. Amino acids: CASSFTDMSDSLNQPQHF.

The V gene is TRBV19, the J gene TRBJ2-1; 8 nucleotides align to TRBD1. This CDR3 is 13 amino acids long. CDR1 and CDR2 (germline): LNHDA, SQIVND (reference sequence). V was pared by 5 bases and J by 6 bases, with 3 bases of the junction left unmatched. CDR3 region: CASSLQGANEQFF. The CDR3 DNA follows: TGTGCCAGTAGTCTTCAGGGGGCCAATGAGCAGTTCTTC.

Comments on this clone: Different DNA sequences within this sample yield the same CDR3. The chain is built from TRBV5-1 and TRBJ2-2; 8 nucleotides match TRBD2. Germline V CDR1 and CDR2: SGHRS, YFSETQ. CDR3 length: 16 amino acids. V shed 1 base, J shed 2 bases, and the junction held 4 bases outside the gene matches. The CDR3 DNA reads TGCGCCAGCAGCTTGACTAGCGGAAGAAACACCGGGGAGCTGTTTTTT. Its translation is CASSLTSGRNTGELFF. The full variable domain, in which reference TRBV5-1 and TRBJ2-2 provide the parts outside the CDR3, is KAGVTQTPRYLIKTRGQQVTLSCSPISGHRSVSWYQQTPGQGLQFLFEYFSETQRNKGNFPGRFSGRQFSNSRSEMNVSTLELGDSALYLCASSLTSGRNTGELFFGEGSRLTVL.

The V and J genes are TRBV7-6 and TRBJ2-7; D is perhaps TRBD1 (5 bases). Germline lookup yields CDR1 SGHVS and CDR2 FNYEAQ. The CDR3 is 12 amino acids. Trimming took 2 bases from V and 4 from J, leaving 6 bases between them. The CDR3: CASSLQGYEQYF. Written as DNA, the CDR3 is TGTGCCAGCAGCTTACAGGGTTACGAGCAGTACTTC.

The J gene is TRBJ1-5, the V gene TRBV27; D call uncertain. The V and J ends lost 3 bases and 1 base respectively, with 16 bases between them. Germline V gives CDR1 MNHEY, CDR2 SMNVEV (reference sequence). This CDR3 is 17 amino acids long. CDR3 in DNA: TGTGCCAGCAGTTTGTTGGGCCTCTATAACAGCAATCAGCCCCAGCATTTT. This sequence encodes CASSLLGLYNSNQPQHF.

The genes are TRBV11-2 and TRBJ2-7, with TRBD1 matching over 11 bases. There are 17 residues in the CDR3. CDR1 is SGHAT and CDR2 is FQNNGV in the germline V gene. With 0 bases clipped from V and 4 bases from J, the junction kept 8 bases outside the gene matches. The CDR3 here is CASSLDRWDRGLYEQYF. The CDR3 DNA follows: TGTGCCAGCAGCTTAGATCGATGGGACAGGGGGTTATACGAGCAGTACTTC. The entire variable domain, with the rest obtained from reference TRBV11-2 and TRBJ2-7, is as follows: EAGVAQSPRYKIIEKRQSVAFWCNPISGHATLYWYQQILGQGPKLLIQFQNNGVVDDSQLPKDRFSAERLKGVDSTLKIQPAKLEDSAVYLCASSLDRWDRGLYEQYFGPGTRLTVT.

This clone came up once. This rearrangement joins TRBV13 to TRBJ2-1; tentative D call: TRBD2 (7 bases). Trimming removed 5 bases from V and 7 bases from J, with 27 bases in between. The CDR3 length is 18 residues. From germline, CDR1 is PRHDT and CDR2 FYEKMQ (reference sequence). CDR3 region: CASSHPQPRGRGGNEQFF. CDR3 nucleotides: TGTGCCAGCAGCCACCCCCAACCGCGCGGGAGAGGGGGAAATGAGCAGTTCTTC.

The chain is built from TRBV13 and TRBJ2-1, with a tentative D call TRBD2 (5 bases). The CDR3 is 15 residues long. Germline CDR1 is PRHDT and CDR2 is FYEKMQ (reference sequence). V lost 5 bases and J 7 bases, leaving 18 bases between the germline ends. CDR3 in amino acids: CASSAGLRRGNEQFF. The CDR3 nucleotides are TGTGCCAGCAGCGCGGGCCTTAGGAGAGGGAATGAGCAGTTCTTC.

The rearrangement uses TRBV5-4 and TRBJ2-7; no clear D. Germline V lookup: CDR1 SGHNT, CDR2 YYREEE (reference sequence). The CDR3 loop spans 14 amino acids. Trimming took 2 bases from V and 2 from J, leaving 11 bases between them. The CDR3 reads CASSLIAAPYEQYF. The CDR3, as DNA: TGTGCCAGCAGCTTAATAGCTGCACCCTACGAGCAGTACTTC.

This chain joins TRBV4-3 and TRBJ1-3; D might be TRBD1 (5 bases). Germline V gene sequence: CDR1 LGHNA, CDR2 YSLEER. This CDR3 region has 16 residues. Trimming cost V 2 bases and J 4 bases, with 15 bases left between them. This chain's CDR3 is CASSQSVSGAGNTIYF. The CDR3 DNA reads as TGCGCCAGCAGCCAAAGTGTTTCTGGGGCAGGAAACACCATATATTTT.

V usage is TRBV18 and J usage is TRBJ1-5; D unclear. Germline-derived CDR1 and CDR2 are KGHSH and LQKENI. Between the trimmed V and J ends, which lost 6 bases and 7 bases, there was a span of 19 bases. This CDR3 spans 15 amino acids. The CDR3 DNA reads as TGTGCCAGCTCCCTCGCGATCCGGGTCTTACAGCCCCAGCATTTT. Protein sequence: CASSLAIRVLQPQHF.

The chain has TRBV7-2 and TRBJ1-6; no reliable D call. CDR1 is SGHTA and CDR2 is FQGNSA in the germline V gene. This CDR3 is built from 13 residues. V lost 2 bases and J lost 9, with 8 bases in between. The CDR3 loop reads CASSLSGFSPLHF. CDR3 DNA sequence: TGTGCCAGCAGCTTATCGGGGTTTTCACCCCTCCACTTT.

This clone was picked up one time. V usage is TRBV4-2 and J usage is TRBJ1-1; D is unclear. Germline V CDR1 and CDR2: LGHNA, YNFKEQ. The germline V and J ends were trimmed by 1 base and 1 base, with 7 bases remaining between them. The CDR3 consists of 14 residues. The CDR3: CASSQVSGNTEAFF. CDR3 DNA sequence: TGTGCCAGCAGCCAAGTTTCAGGGAACACTGAAGCTTTCTTT.

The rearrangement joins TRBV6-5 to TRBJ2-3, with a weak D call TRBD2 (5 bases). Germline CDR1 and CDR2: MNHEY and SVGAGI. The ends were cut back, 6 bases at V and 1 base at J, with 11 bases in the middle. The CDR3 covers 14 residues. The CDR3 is CASSAARGTDTQYF. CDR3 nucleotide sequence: TGTGCCAGCAGCGCCGCGAGGGGCACAGATACGCAGTATTTT.

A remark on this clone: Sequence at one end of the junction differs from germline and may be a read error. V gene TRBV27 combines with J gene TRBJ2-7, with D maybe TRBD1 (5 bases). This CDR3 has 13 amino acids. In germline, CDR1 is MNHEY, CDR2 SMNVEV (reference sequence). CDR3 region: CTSSFGARSEQYF. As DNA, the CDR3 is TGTACCAGCAGTTTTGGGGCTCGATCCGAGCAGTACTTC.

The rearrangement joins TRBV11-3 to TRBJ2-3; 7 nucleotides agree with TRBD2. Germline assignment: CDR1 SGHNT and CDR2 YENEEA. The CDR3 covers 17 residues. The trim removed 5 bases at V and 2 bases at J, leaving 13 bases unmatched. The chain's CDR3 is CASSLYLLARVTDTQYF. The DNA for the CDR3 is TGTGCCAGCAGCCTTTACTTACTAGCGCGGGTCACAGATACGCAGTATTTT.

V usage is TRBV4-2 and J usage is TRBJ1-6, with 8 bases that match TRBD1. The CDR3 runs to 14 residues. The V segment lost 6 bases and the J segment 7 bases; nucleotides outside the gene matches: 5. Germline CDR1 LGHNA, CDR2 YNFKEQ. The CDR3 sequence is CASRTGQANSPLHF. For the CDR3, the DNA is TGTGCCAGCAGAACGGGACAGGCCAATTCACCCCTCCACTTT.

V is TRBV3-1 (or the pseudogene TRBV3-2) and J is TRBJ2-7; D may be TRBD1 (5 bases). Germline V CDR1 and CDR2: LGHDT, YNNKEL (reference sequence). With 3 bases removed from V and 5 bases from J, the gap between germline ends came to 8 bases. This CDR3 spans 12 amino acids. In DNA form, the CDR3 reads TGTGCCAGCAGCCACAGGGCCCACGAGCAGTACTTC. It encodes CASSHRAHEQYF.

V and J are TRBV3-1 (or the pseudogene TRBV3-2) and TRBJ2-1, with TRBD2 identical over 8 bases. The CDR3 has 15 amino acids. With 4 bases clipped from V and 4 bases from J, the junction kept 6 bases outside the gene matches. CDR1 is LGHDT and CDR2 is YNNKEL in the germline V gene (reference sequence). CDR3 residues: CASSPTGTRYNEQFF. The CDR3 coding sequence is TGTGCCAGCAGCCCCACCGGGACTAGGTACAATGAGCAGTTCTTC.

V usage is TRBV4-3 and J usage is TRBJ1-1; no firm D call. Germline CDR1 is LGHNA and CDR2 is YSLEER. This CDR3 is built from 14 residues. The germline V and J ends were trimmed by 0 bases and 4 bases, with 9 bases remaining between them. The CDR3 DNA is TGCGCCAGCAGCCAAGAGAGGGAGGGCACTGAAGCTTTCTTT. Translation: CASSQEREGTEAFF.

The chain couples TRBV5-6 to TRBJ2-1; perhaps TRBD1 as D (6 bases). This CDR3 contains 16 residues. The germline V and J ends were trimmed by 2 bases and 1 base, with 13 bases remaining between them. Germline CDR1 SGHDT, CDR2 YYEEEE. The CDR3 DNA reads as TGTGCCAGCAGCTTCCAAACAGGGATATCCTACAATGAGCAGTTCTTC. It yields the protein CASSFQTGISYNEQFF.

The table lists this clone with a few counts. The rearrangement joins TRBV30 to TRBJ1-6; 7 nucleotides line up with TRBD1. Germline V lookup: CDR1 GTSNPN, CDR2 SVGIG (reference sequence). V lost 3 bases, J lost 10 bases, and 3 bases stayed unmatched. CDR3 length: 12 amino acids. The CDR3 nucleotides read TGTGCCTGGAGGCAGGGGGAGTCACCCCTCCACTTT. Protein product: CAWRQGESPLHF.

The DNA of the CDR3 is TGTGCCTGGAGTACCGGGACTAGGGGAGATACGCAGTATTTT. Translated, it gives CAWSTGTRGDTQYF. The rearrangement uses TRBV30 and TRBJ2-3, with 8 bases lining up with TRBD2. V gave up 2 bases and J gave up 5 bases; unmatched junction bases: 6. CDR3 size: 14 residues. Germline assignment: CDR1 GTSNPN and CDR2 SVGIG (reference sequence).

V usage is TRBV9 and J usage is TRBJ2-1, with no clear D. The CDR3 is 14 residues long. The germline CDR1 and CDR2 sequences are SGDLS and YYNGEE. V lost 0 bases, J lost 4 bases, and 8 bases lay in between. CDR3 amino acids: CASSVDTGYNEQFF. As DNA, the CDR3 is TGTGCCAGCAGCGTAGACACGGGTTACAATGAGCAGTTCTTC.

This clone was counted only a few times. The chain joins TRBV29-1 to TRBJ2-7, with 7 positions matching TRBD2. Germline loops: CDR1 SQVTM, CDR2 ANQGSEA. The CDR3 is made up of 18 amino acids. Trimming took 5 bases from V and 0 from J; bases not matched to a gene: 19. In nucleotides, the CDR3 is TGCAGCGTTCGGGCTCGGGGGAAGGGGCTAGCGGCCTCCTACGAGCAGTACTTC. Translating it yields CSVRARGKGLAASYEQYF.

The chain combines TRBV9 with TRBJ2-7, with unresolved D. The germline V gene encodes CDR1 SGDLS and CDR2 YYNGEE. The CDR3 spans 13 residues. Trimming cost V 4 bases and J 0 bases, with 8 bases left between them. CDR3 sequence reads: CASSKLDSYEQYF. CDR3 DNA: TGTGCCAGCAGCAAACTTGACTCCTACGAGCAGTACTTC.